This T cell receptor beta chain was sequenced during a study of blood T cell repertoires in COVID-19. As handled by the study authors: Using reference gene primer amplification, nucleated cell counts were estimated. Produced via immunoSEQ multiplex PCR; TCRdb's table is partial and in-frame only. V, J and clone size reflect that table, while D and trimming were determined from the DNA. The repertoire has 150,000 to 200,000 clones, about 88% of them found once; the top ten carry about 7%. Germline assignment: CDR1 SGHDN and CDR2 FVKESK. The CDR3 length is 14 residues. With 0 bases removed from V and 5 bases from J, the gap between germline ends came to 11 bases.

The V and J genes are TRBV14 and TRBJ2-7; tentative D call: TRBD1 (5 bases). The source is an elderly woman in a cohort sampled during active or convalescent COVID-19. Specimen: peripheral blood. The CDR3 loop reads CASSQDPGLNEQYF. The CDR3 nucleotides are TGTGCCAGCAGCCAAGATCCAGGGCTAAACGAGCAGTACTTC.